One sample yielded the 28 T cell receptor beta chains listed below, sequenced in a study of CD8+ T cells in alopecia areata. The sequencing template was cDNA reverse transcribed from extracted RNA. Generated by immunoSEQ multiplex PCR, the TCRdb table keeps only in-frame clones and is missing some. The sample has around 150,000 clones, approximately 80% seen once. The treatment was: oral pan-JAK inhibitor, 5-10 mg twice daily. The sequencing used CD8+ T cells sorted from blood, collected at week 4, from a patient treated with tofacitinib. The receptors come from a human donor with alopecia areata.

This rearrangement joins TRBV5-1 to TRBJ2-3; TRBD1 matches at 10 bases. Germline-derived CDR1 and CDR2 are SGHRS and YFSETQ. Unmatched junction bases numbered 6, after V lost 7 bases and J lost 1 base. This CDR3 is 15 amino acids long. DNA for the CDR3: TGCGCCAGCCGCCCCGGGACAGGGGGCACAGATACGCAGTATTTT. Translating it yields CASRPGTGGTDTQYF.

This chain connects TRBV29-1 to TRBJ1-3; D is perhaps TRBD1 (5 bases). Germline lookup yields CDR1 SQVTM and CDR2 ANQGSEA. Between the trimmed V and J ends, which lost 6 bases and 0 bases, there was a span of 12 bases. The CDR3 is made up of 14 amino acids. CDR3 sequence: CSVTQGRSGNTIYF. In nucleotides, the CDR3 is TGCAGCGTCACGCAGGGTCGCTCTGGAAACACCATATATTTT.

The CDR3 DNA reads TGTGCCAGCAGTTCCCTAGGACGTACGTCCTACAATGAGCAGTTCTTC. It is translated as CASSSLGRTSYNEQFF. This chain connects TRBV27 to TRBJ2-1; D gene uncertain. Germline CDR1 reads MNHEY; CDR2 reads SMNVEV (reference sequence). Trimming shortened V by 4 bases and J by 1 base, and 14 bases separated the two germline ends. The CDR3 is 16 amino acids.

This chain connects TRBV27 to TRBJ2-1; 9 positions match TRBD2. The germline V gene has CDR1 MNHEY and CDR2 SMNVEV (reference sequence). This CDR3 region has 16 residues. V shed 2 bases and J 8 bases; nucleotides not matched to a gene: 10. The CDR3 sequence: CASSLLAGGPFDEQFF. The CDR3 region has the DNA TGTGCCAGCAGTTTACTCGCGGGGGGGCCGTTTGATGAGCAGTTCTTC.

A few counts support this clone. The J gene is TRBJ2-3, the V gene TRBV5-1; 7 nucleotides line up with TRBD2. With 4 bases clipped from V and 4 bases from J, the junction kept 9 bases outside the gene matches. Germline CDR1 SGHRS, CDR2 YFSETQ. There are 15 residues in the CDR3. This CDR3 is CASSPLAGSADTQYF. DNA for the CDR3: TGCGCCAGCAGCCCCTTAGCGGGTTCCGCAGATACGCAGTATTTT.

The sample holds a few counts of this clone. The CDR3 is CASSSGRRDTQYF. The CDR3 DNA sequence: TGTGCCAGCAGCTCGGGCCGACGGGATACGCAGTATTTT. The chain recombines TRBV7-9 with TRBJ2-3; no definite D call. Per germline, CDR1 SEHNR and CDR2 FQNEAQ (reference sequence). V shed 4 bases and J shed 6 bases, with 11 bases lying between them. The CDR3 loop spans 13 amino acids.

The V gene is TRBV4-1, the J gene TRBJ2-3, with 9 bases fitting TRBD2. This CDR3 contains 16 residues. Germline V gene data show CDR1 as MGHRA and CDR2 as YSYEKL. V trimming: 4 bases; J trimming: 2 bases; junction bases outside the gene matches: 7. The CDR3 DNA is TGCGCCAGCAGCCTTCTGGCGGGGGGGGACACAGATACGCAGTATTTT. Amino acids: CASSLLAGGDTDTQYF.

V usage is TRBV2 and J usage is TRBJ1-5; no clear D gene. The CDR3 is 13 residues long. V was cut by 4 bases and J by 7 bases, with 11 bases left in between. Germline V gene data show CDR1 as SNHLY and CDR2 as FYNNEI. CDR3 sequence (DNA): TGTGCCAGCAGTGTATGGGCGAGACAGCCCCAGCATTTT. Translated, it gives CASSVWARQPQHF.

The chain links TRBV5-1 to TRBJ2-7, with D possibly called TRBD1 or TRBD2 (5 bases each). CDR1 and CDR2 from the germline V gene are SGHRS and YFSETQ. The CDR3 length is 15 residues. V lost 0 bases, J lost 5 bases, and 15 bases lay in between. For the CDR3, the DNA is TGCGCCAGCAGCTTGGGCCCTGAAGGGGACGACGAGCAGTACTTC. This gives the protein CASSLGPEGDDEQYF.

The chain joins TRBV4-1 to TRBJ2-1, with a possible D match to TRBD2 (7 bases). Germline CDR1 and CDR2: MGHRA and YSYEKL. CDR3 size: 13 residues. V was cut by 3 bases and J by 6 bases, with 9 bases left in between. The CDR3 DNA reads TGCGCCAGCAGCCATGGGGGGGCCAATGAGCAGTTCTTC. This translates into CASSHGGANEQFF.

The rearrangement uses TRBV2 and TRBJ2-7; the D gene is possibly TRBD2 (5 bases). Germline V gene data show CDR1 as SNHLY and CDR2 as FYNNEI. V gave up 0 bases and J gave up 2 bases, with 8 bases separating them. This CDR3 comprises 14 residues. The CDR3 protein is CASSEADGAYEQYF. CDR3 nucleotide sequence: TGTGCCAGCAGTGAAGCGGACGGGGCCTACGAGCAGTACTTC.

The V and J genes are TRBV6-5 and TRBJ2-7; D is undetermined. The CDR3 runs 15 residues. V gave up 0 bases and J gave up 3 bases, with 12 bases separating them. Germline values: CDR1 MNHEY, CDR2 SVGAGI. CDR3 coding DNA: TGTGCCAGCAGTTACTCGACTGGCAGAGACTACGAGCAGTACTTC. It yields the protein CASSYSTGRDYEQYF.

This clone was seen a handful of times. The V and J genes are TRBV25-1 and TRBJ2-5; 7 nucleotides match TRBD1. Germline CDR1 MGHDK, CDR2 SYGVNS. After removal of 3 bases from V and 5 bases from J, the junction contained 6 bases not matched to a gene. The CDR3 contains 14 residues. The chain's CDR3 is CASSDTDRVETQYF. The CDR3 DNA is TGTGCCAGCAGTGACACAGACAGGGTGGAGACCCAGTACTTC.

This chain connects TRBV6-5 to TRBJ2-1, with 10 bases identical to TRBD2. V was clipped by 6 bases and J by 6 bases; unmatched bases: 2. CDR1 and CDR2 from the germline V gene are MNHEY and SVGAGI. CDR3 length: 13 amino acids. The DNA of the CDR3 is TGTGCCAGCAGCGCTAGCGGGGGCAATGAGCAGTTCTTC. It encodes CASSASGGNEQFF.

This chain uses TRBV7-9 with TRBJ2-1, with D uncertain. The CDR3 is made up of 14 amino acids. Looked up from germline, CDR1 is SEHNR and CDR2 is FQNEAQ (reference sequence). V shed 2 bases and J shed 6 bases, with 11 bases lying between them. The CDR3, as DNA: TGTGCCAGCAGCTTACCCCGGCTGGTCAATGAGCAGTTCTTC. Encoded protein: CASSLPRLVNEQFF.

This chain connects TRBV7-9 to TRBJ2-5; D possibly corresponds to TRBD2 (5 bases). CDR1 and CDR2 from the germline V gene are SEHNR and FQNEAQ (reference sequence). The V end was cut by 4 bases, the J end by 4 bases, with 19 bases between. The CDR3 spans 16 residues. The DNA of the CDR3 is TGTGCCAGCAGCTCCTCAAATGGACTCAGCCGAGAGACCCAGTACTTC. Its protein product is CASSSSNGLSRETQYF. The full variable domain, completed using reference TRBV7-9 and TRBJ2-5, is DTGVSQNPRHKITKRGQNVTFRCDPISEHNRLYWYRQTLGQGPEFLTYFQNEAQLEKSRLLSDRFSAERPKGSFSTLEIQRTEQGDSAMYLCASSSSNGLSRETQYFGPGTRLLVL.

V usage is TRBV6-6 and J usage is TRBJ1-5, with 10 bases aligning to TRBD1. The CDR3 covers 16 residues. V shed 4 bases and J 7 bases; nucleotides not matched to a gene: 10. Germline loops: CDR1 MNHNY, CDR2 SVGAGI (reference sequence). In DNA form, the CDR3 reads TGTGCCAGCAGTTCAGACGGACAGGGGGTAAACCAGCCCCAGCATTTT. Translating gives CASSSDGQGVNQPQHF.

V and J are TRBV11-2 and TRBJ2-4, with 7 positions matching TRBD1. With 5 bases clipped from V and 8 bases from J, the junction kept 6 bases outside the gene matches. This CDR3 contains 13 residues. Germline assignment: CDR1 SGHAT and CDR2 FQNNGV. The chain's CDR3 is CASSPQGVDIQYF. The CDR3 DNA reads as TGTGCCAGCAGCCCTCAGGGGGTAGACATTCAGTACTTC.

The chain carries TRBV27 and TRBJ2-3; possibly TRBD1 for D (6 bases). The ends were cut back, 6 bases at V and 0 bases at J, with 25 bases in the middle. From germline, CDR1 is MNHEY and CDR2 SMNVEV (reference sequence). The CDR3 is 19 residues long. The CDR3 bases are TGTGCCAGCAGGGGGGCAGGGCAGGAGGCTCCCTCTAGCACAGATACGCAGTATTTT. Translation gives CASRGAGQEAPSSTDTQYF.

This clone occurred a few times. This chain joins TRBV5-5 and TRBJ2-1; weak D call: TRBD2 (5 bases). V lost 0 bases and J 4 bases, leaving 14 bases between the germline ends. Germline loops: CDR1 SGHKS, CDR2 YYEKEE (reference sequence). This CDR3 comprises 16 residues. CDR3 sequence (DNA): TGTGCCAGCAGCTTGGGCTCCGGGGAAGCGTACAATGAGCAGTTCTTC. It is translated as CASSLGSGEAYNEQFF. The whole variable domain, filled in from reference TRBV5-5 and TRBJ2-1, reads DAGVTQSPTHLIKTRGQQVTLRCSPISGHKSVSWYQQVLGQGPQFIFQYYEKEERGRGNFPDRFSARQFPNYSSELNVNALLLGDSALYLCASSLGSGEAYNEQFFGPGTRLTVL.

The genes are TRBV4-3 and TRBJ2-6; D unclear. This CDR3 contains 16 residues. The V end lost 0 bases, the J end lost 4 bases, and 10 bases lay between the germline ends. CDR1 is LGHNA and CDR2 is YSLEER in the germline V gene. For the CDR3, the DNA is TGCGCCAGCAGCCAAGATCGGGCCAGAGGGGCCAACGTCCTGACTTTC. It encodes CASSQDRARGANVLTF.

V usage is TRBV7-6 and J usage is TRBJ2-7, with 10 bases matching TRBD1. V lost 1 base to trimming and J lost 6 bases; unmatched junction nucleotides: 3. Looked up from germline, CDR1 is SGHVS and CDR2 is FNYEAQ. The length of the CDR3 is 14 residues. CDR3 in DNA: TGTGCCAGCAGCTTAGGACAGGGGGCGGTCGAGCAGTACTTC. Translating it yields CASSLGQGAVEQYF.

The chain is built from TRBV30 and TRBJ1-6; D is uncertain. The CDR3 loop spans 15 amino acids. Trimming stripped 2 bases from V and 8 bases from J, with 16 bases between. The germline V gene encodes CDR1 GTSNPN and CDR2 SVGIG (reference sequence). CDR3 DNA: TGTGCCTGGAGTTTAACGCCCCGGTCCGATTCACCCCTCCACTTT. Its protein product is CAWSLTPRSDSPLHF.

In regard to this clone: A junction end diverges from the germline sequence, so it may reflect a read error. The sample contains more than one DNA sequence encoding this CDR3. CDR3 amino acids: CASSLAGGQETQYF. Here the CDR3 DNA reads TGTGCCAGCAGCCTAGCGGGGGGGCAAGAGACCCAGTACTTC. V and J are TRBV7-9 and TRBJ2-5; TRBD2 agrees at 12 bases. The CDR3 contains 14 residues. Germline-derived CDR1 and CDR2 are SEHNR and FQNEAQ (reference sequence).

This clone appeared once. The chain employs TRBV11-3 and TRBJ2-7, with 9 positions matching TRBD1. Trimming at V came to 5 bases and at J to 2 bases, leaving 10 bases not matched to a gene. The CDR3 is 16 amino acids. Germline lookup yields CDR1 SGHNT and CDR2 YENEEA. The CDR3 loop reads CASSSRDRDGPYEQYF. CDR3 DNA: TGTGCCAGCAGCAGCCGGGACAGGGATGGACCCTACGAGCAGTACTTC.

The chain uses TRBV4-2 and TRBJ1-1, with D hard to call. Germline V gene data show CDR1 as LGHNA and CDR2 as YNFKEQ. Trimming cost V 2 bases and J 0 bases, with 10 bases left between them. This CDR3 region has 15 residues. The CDR3 DNA reads TGTGCCAGCAGCCAAAGCCAATTCATGAACACTGAAGCTTTCTTT. It yields the protein CASSQSQFMNTEAFF.

This rearrangement joins TRBV5-1 to TRBJ2-3; perhaps TRBD1 as D (5 bases). The V end was cut by 2 bases, the J end by 0 bases, with 13 bases between. CDR3 size: 16 residues. The germline V gene encodes CDR1 SGHRS and CDR2 YFSETQ. CDR3 coding DNA: TGCGCCAGCAGCTTTAGTGACAGTTCTAGCACAGATACGCAGTATTTT. Protein sequence: CASSFSDSSSTDTQYF.

The V call is TRBV4-1, the J call TRBJ1-2, with a possible D match to TRBD1 (5 bases). In germline, CDR1 is MGHRA, CDR2 YSYEKL. V was shortened by 0 bases and J by 6 bases, with 11 bases between the two germline ends. The CDR3 is made up of 14 amino acids. The CDR3 region has the DNA TGCGCCAGCAGCCAAGAGGGGGATACTCATGGCTACACCTTC. This translates into CASSQEGDTHGYTF.